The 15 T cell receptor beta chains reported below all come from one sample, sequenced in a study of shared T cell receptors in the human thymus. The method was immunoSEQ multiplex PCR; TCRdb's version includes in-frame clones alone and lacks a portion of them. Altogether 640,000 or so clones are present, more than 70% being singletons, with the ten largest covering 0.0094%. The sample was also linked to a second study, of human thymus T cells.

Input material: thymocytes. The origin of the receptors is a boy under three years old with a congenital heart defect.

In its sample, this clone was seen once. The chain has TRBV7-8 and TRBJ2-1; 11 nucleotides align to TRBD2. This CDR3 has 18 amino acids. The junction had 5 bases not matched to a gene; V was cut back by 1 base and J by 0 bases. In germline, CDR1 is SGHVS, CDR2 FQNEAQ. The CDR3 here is CASSLGASGRNSYNEQFF. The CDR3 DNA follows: TGTGCCAGCAGCTTAGGTGCTAGCGGGAGGAACTCCTACAATGAGCAGTTCTTC. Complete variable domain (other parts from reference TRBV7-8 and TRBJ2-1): GAGVSQSPRYKVAKRGQDVALRCDPISGHVSLFWYQQALGQGPEFLTYFQNEAQLDKSGLPSDRFFAERPEGSVSTLKIQRTQQEDSAVYLCASSLGASGRNSYNEQFFGPGTRLTVL.

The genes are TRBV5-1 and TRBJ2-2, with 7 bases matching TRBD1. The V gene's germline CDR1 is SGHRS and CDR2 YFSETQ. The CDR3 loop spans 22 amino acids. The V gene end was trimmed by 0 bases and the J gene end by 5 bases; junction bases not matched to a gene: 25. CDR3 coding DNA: TGCGCCAGCAGCTTGGGGGGAAACGGGACAGAGACACACCAAAAATTAACCGGGGAGCTGTTTTTT. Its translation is CASSLGGNGTETHQKLTGELFF. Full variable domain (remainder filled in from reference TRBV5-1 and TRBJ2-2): KAGVTQTPRYLIKTRGQQVTLSCSPISGHRSVSWYQQTPGQGLQFLFEYFSETQRNKGNFPGRFSGRQFSNSRSEMNVSTLELGDSALYLCASSLGGNGTETHQKLTGELFFGEGSRLTVL.

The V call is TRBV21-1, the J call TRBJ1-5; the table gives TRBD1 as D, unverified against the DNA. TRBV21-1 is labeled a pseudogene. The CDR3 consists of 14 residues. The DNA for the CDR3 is TGTGCCAGCAGCCCTACAGGGGTAGGGGAGCCCCAGCATTTT. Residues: CASSPTGVGEPQHF.

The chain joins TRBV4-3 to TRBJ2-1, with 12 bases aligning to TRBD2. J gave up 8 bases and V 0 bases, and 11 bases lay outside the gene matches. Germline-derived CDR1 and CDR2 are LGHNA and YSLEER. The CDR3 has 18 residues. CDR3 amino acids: CASSQELAGGPLMDEQFF. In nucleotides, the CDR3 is TGCGCCAGCAGCCAAGAGCTAGCGGGAGGGCCTCTGATGGATGAGCAGTTCTTC.

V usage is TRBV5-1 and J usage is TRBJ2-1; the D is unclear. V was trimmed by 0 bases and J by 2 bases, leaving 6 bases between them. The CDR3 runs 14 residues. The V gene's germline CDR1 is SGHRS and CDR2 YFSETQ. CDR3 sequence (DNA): TGCGCCAGCAGCTTGGACAGTACCTACAATGAGCAGTTCTTC. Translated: CASSLDSTYNEQFF.

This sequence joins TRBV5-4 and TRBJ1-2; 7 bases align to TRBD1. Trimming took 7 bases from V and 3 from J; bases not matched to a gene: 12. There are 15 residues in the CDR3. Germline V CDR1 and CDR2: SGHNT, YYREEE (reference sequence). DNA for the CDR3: TGTGCCAGCGGCTACCCGGGACAGAGTCACTATGGCTACACCTTC. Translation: CASGYPGQSHYGYTF.

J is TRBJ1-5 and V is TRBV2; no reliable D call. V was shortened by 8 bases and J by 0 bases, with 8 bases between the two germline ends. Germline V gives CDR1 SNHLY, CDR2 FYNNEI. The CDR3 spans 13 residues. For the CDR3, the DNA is TGTGCCAGCGGGCCACCTAGCAATCAGCCCCAGCATTTT. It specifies CASGPPSNQPQHF.

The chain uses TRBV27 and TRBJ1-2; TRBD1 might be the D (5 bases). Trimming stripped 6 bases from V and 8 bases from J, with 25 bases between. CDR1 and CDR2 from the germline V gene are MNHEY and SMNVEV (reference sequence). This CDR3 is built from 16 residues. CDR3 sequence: CASSPTGSGAIQGYTF. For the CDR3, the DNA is TGTGCCAGCAGCCCGACGGGCAGCGGGGCGATCCAGGGCTACACCTTC.

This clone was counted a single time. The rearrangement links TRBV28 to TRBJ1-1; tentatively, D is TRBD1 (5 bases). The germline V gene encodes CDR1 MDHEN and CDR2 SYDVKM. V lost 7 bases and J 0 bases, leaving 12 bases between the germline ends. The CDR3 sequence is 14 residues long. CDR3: CASNRQPLNTEAFF. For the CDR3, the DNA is TGTGCCAGCAACCGACAGCCTTTGAACACTGAAGCTTTCTTT. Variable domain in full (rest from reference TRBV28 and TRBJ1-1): DVKVTQSSRYLVKRTGEKVFLECVQDMDHENMFWYRQDPGLGLRLIYFSYDVKMKEKGDIPEGYSVSREKKERFSLILESASTNQTSMYLCASNRQPLNTEAFFGQGTRLTVV.

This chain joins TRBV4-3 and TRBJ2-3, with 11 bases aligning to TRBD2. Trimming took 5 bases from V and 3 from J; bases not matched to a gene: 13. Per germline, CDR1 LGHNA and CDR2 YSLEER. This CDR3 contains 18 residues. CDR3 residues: CASSATLGLAVLTDTQYF. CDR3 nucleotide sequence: TGCGCCAGCAGCGCCACATTGGGACTAGCGGTACTTACAGATACGCAGTATTTT.

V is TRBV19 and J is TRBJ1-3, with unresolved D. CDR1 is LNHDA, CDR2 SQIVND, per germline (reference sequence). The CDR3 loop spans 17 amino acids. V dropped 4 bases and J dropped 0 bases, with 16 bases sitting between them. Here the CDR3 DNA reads TGTGCCAGTAGTACCCCCCCGACTGAGAGCTCTGGAAACACCATATATTTT. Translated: CASSTPPTESSGNTIYF.

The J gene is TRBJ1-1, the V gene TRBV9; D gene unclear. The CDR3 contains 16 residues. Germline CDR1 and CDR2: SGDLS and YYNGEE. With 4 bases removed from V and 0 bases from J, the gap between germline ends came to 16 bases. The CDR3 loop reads CASSSTPTAVNTEAFF. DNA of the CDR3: TGTGCCAGCAGCTCCACACCGACTGCCGTGAACACTGAAGCTTTCTTT.

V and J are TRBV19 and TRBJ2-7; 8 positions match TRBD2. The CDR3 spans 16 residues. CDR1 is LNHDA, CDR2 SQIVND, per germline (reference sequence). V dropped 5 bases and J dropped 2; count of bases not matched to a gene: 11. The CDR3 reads CASSGLASGRAYEQYF. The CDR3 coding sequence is TGTGCCAGTAGTGGACTAGCTAGCGGGCGTGCCTACGAGCAGTACTTC. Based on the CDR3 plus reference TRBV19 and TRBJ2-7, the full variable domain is DGGITQSPKYLFRKEGQNVTLSCEQNLNHDAMYWYRQDPGQGLRLIYYSQIVNDFQKGDIAEGYSVSREKKESFPLTVTSAQKNPTAFYLCASSGLASGRAYEQYFGPGTRLTVT.

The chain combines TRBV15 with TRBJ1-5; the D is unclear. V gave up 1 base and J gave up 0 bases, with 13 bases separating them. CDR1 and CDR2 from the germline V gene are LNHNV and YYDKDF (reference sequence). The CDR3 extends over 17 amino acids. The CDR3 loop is CATSRVRREVSNQPQHF. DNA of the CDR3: TGTGCCACCAGCAGAGTTCGAAGGGAGGTTAGCAATCAGCCCCAGCATTTT.

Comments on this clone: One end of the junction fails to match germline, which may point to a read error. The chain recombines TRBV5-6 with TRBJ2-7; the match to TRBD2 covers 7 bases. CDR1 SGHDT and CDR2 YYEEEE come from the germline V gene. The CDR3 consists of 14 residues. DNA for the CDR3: TGTGCCAGCAGCTATGGCCGGTGGGGGGGGGATTTGAACTTC. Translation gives CASSYGRWGGDLNF.